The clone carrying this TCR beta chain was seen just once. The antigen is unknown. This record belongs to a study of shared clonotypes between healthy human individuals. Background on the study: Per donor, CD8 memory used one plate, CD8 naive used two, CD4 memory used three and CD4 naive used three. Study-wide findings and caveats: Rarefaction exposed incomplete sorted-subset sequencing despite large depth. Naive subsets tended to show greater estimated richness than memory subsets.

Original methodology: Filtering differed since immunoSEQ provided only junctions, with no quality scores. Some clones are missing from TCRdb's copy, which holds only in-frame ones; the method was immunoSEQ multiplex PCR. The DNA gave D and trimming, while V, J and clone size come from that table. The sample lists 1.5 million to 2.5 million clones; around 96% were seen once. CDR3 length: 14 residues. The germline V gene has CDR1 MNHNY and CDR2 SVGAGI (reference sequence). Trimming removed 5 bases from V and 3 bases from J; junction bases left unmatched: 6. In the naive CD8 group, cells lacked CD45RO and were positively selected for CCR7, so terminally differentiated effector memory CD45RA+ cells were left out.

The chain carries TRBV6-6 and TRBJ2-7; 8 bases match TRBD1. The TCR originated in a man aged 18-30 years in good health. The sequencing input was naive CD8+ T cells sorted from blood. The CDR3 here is CASSGDRGGYEQYF. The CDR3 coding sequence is TGTGCCAGCAGTGGCGACAGGGGAGGCTACGAGCAGTACTTC.